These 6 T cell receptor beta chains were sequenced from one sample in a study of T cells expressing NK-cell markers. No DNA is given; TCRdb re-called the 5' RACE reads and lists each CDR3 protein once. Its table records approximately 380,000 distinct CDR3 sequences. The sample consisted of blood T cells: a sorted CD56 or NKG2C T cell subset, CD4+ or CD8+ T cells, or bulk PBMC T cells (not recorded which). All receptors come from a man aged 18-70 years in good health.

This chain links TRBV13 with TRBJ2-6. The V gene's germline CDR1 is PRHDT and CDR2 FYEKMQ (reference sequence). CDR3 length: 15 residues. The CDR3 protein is CASSWTGLAANVLTF.

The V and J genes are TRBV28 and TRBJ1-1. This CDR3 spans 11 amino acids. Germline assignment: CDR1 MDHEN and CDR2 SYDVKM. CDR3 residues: CASSLRQRAFF.

The CDR3 spells CASSLKDREDSDTQYF. The chain links TRBV27 to TRBJ2-3; as DNA is missing, the TRBD1 call by TCRdb cannot be tested. This CDR3 is built from 16 residues. Germline CDR1 MNHEY, CDR2 SMNVEV (reference sequence).

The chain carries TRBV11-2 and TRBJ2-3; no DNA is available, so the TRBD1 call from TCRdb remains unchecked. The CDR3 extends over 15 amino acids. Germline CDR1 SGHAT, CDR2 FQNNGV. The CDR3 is CASSDDRSSTDTQYF.

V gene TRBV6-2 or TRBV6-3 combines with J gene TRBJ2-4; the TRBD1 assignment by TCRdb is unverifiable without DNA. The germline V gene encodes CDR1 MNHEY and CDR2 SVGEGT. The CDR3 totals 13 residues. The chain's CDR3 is CASSSTGGNIQYF.

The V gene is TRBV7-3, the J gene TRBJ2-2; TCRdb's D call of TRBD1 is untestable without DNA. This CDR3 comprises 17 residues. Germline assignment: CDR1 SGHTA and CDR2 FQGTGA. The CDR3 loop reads CASSSPRSGRVTGELFF.